The table lists the clone carrying this T cell receptor (beta chain) with many counts. RNA transcripts served as template for amplifying TCR beta CDR3 sequences. In the first round, RT-PCR was carried out with HTBI primers, and a multiplex PCR formed the second round. From the multiplex PCR reads, TCRdb called clonotypes with MiXCR, one entry per CDR3 protein. The sample includes about 48,000 distinct CDR3 sequences, about 50% of them seen just once. Each donor who had ophthalmopathy showed moderate-to-severe activity, a CAS of ≥3, a NOSPECS of ≥4, and a duration under 3 months. The data derive from a study of Graves' ophthalmopathy and Graves' hyperthyroidism. The receptor comes from an adult man with Graves' ophthalmopathy. What was sequenced was peripheral blood.

The CDR3 sequence is CSARAGSFTDTQYF. CDR3 bases: TGCAGTGCTAGAGCGGGCAGCTTCACAGATACGCAGTATTTT. The chain recombines TRBV20-1 with TRBJ2-3; D ambiguous. This CDR3 is 14 amino acids long. Trimming stripped 1 base from V and 2 bases from J, with 10 bases between. Germline V gene sequence: CDR1 DFQATT, CDR2 SNEGSKA (reference sequence).